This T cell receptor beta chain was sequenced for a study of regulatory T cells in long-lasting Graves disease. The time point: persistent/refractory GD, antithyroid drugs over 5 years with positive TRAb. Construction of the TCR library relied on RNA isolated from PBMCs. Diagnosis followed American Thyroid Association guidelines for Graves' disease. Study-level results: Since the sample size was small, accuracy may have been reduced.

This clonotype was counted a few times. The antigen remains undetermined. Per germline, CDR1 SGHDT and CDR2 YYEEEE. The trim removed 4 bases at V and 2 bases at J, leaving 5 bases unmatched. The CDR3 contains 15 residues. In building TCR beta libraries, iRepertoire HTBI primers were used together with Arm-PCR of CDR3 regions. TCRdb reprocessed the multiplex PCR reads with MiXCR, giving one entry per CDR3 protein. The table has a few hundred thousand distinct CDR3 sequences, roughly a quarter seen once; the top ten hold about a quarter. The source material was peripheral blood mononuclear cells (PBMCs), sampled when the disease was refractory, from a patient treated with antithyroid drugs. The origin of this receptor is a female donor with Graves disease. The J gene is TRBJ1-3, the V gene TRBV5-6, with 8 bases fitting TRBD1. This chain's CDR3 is CASSPKDRAGNTIYF. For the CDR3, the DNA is TGTGCCAGCAGCCCGAAGGACAGGGCTGGAAACACCATATATTTT.